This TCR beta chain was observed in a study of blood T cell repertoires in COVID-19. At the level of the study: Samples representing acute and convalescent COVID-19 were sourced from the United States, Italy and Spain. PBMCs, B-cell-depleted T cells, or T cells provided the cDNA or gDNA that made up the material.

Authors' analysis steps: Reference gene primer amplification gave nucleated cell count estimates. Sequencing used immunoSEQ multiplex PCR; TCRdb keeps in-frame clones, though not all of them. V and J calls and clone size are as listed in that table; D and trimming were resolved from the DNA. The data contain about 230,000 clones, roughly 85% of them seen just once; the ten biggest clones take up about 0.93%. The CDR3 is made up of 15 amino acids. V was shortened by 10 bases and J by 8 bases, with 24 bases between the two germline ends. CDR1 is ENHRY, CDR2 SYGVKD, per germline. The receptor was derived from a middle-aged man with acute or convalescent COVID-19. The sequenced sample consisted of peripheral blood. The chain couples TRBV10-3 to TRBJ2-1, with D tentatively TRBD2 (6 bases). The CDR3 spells CATRDAGNNGDEQFF. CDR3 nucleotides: TGTGCCACCCGGGACGCGGGGAATAATGGAGATGAGCAGTTCTTC.